The 20 T cell receptor beta chains presented below share a single source sample, sequenced in a study of T-cell memory formation after mild COVID-19. TCRdb fed the 5' RACE reads into MiXCR, producing one record per CDR3 protein. Here the sample spans under 85,000 distinct CDR3 sequences, over 11% being singletons. Material for sequencing was PBMCs or a T cell subset sorted from them (not recorded which). These receptors originate from an adult woman who had mild COVID-19 (a few samples of this study predate the infection). Cell type and time point are not known.

The chain couples TRBV4-2 to TRBJ2-7; 7 nucleotides line up with TRBD1. Germline V gene sequence: CDR1 LGHNA, CDR2 YNFKEQ. The CDR3 runs 15 residues. With 1 base clipped from V and 3 bases from J, the junction kept 6 bases outside the gene matches. The CDR3 bases are TGTGCCAGCAGCCAAGTCGACTCAGGGGGCTACGAGCAGTACTTC. Protein sequence: CASSQVDSGGYEQYF.

This clonotype was detected a few times. The chain couples TRBV7-9 to TRBJ2-1; tentatively, D is TRBD2 (6 bases). Germline V lookup: CDR1 SEHNR, CDR2 FQNEAQ (reference sequence). The V and J ends lost 5 bases and 10 bases respectively, with 12 bases between them. This CDR3 spans 12 amino acids. CDR3 sequence reads: CASSRLVREQFF. The CDR3 nucleotides read TGTGCCAGCAGCCGACTAGTTCGGGAGCAGTTCTTC.

This clonotype has a handful of counts. V usage is TRBV6-1 and J usage is TRBJ1-1; D is unclear. The V end lost 2 bases, the J end lost 10 bases, and 14 bases lay between the germline ends. CDR1 is MNHNS and CDR2 is SASEGT in the germline V gene. The CDR3 is 13 amino acids. The CDR3 DNA sequence: TGTGCCAGCAGTGAACCGCCCGACCTCAGAGCTTTCTTT. This encodes CASSEPPDLRAFF.

This rearrangement joins TRBV20-1 to TRBJ2-3; the match to TRBD2 covers 8 bases. After removal of 6 bases from V and 2 bases from J, the junction contained 10 bases not matched to a gene. The CDR3 spans 15 residues. The V gene's germline CDR1 is DFQATT and CDR2 SNEGSKA (reference sequence). CDR3 nucleotide sequence: TGCAGTGCCCACGATGGCGGGGGGCACACAGATACGCAGTATTTT. It is translated as CSAHDGGGHTDTQYF.

V gene TRBV3-1 combines with J gene TRBJ2-7; 7 nucleotides align to TRBD2. V shed 0 bases and J 5 bases; nucleotides not matched to a gene: 10. The CDR3 covers 16 residues. CDR1 and CDR2 from the germline V gene are LGHDT and YNNKEL (reference sequence). The DNA of the CDR3 is TGTGCCAGCAGCCAAGACAAGAGACTAGCTCACCACGAGCAGTACTTC. It yields the protein CASSQDKRLAHHEQYF.

J is TRBJ2-1 and V is TRBV5-6; D ambiguous. Trimming stripped 0 bases from V and 9 bases from J, with 19 bases between. This CDR3 region has 16 residues. The germline V gene encodes CDR1 SGHDT and CDR2 YYEEEE. CDR3 nucleotides: TGTGCCAGCAGCTTGGCCACTGGGGTCAGCGTGGGTGAGCAGTTCTTC. This sequence encodes CASSLATGVSVGEQFF.

The chain recombines TRBV10-3 with TRBJ1-2, with a weak D call TRBD1 (6 bases). CDR3 length: 13 amino acids. CDR1 ENHRY and CDR2 SYGVKD come from the germline V gene. The germline V and J ends were trimmed by 3 bases and 6 bases, with 11 bases remaining between them. The CDR3 here is CAISDLGADGYTF. CDR3 coding DNA: TGTGCCATCAGTGACCTGGGGGCGGATGGCTACACCTTC.

The genes are TRBV7-9 and TRBJ2-7; 8 nucleotides match TRBD1. This CDR3 contains 14 residues. The V gene end was trimmed by 4 bases and the J gene end by 0 bases; junction bases not matched to a gene: 2. The germline CDR1 and CDR2 sequences are SEHNR and FQNEAQ (reference sequence). In nucleotides, the CDR3 is TGTGCCAGCAGCTCGACAGGGGACTCCTACGAGCAGTACTTC. This codes for CASSSTGDSYEQYF. Drawing the rest from reference TRBV7-9 and TRBJ2-7, the complete variable domain is DTGVSQNPRHKITKRGQNVTFRCDPISEHNRLYWYRQTLGQGPEFLTYFQNEAQLEKSRLLSDRFSAERPKGSFSTLEIQRTEQGDSAMYLCASSSTGDSYEQYFGPGTRLTVT.

This clonotype has ten or more counts. The CDR3 spells CASSLLEGTGTYEQYF. As DNA, the CDR3 is TGTGCCAGCAGCTTACTCGAGGGGACAGGGACTTACGAGCAGTACTTC. The chain carries TRBV7-6 and TRBJ2-7, with 9 bases lining up with TRBD1. The length of the CDR3 is 16 residues. The V gene's germline CDR1 is SGHVS and CDR2 FNYEAQ. V was clipped by 2 bases and J by 4 bases; unmatched bases: 9. The entire variable domain, with the rest obtained from reference TRBV7-6 and TRBJ2-7, is as follows: GAGVSQSPRYKVTKRGQDVALRCDPISGHVSLYWYRQALGQGPEFLTYFNYEAQQDKSGLPNDRFSAERPEGSISTLTIQRTEQRDSAMYRCASSLLEGTGTYEQYFGPGTRLTVT.

A few counts support this clonotype. The chain combines TRBV9 with TRBJ2-4; D gene ambiguous. V lost 0 bases and J lost 4, with 8 bases in between. Germline loops: CDR1 SGDLS, CDR2 YYNGEE. The CDR3 contains 14 residues. CDR3 nucleotide sequence: TGTGCCAGCAGCGTAGATGGGGTTAAAAACATTCAGTACTTC. Protein: CASSVDGVKNIQYF.

This clonotype occurred many times. The chain uses TRBV6-5 and TRBJ2-1; D is unresolved. CDR3 length equals 17 residues. Trimming left V 5 bases short and J 0 bases short, with 17 bases between. Germline V gene data show CDR1 as MNHEY and CDR2 as SVGAGI. CDR3: CASSMTPPPSSYNEQFF. The CDR3, as DNA: TGTGCCAGCAGTATGACGCCCCCACCGAGCTCCTACAATGAGCAGTTCTTC.

CDR3 coding DNA: TGTGCCAGCAGCGGGTGGGACAGGCAGGAGACCCAGTACTTC. This encodes CASSGWDRQETQYF. The genes are TRBV11-2 and TRBJ2-5, with TRBD1 identical over 8 bases. Germline V gene sequence: CDR1 SGHAT, CDR2 FQNNGV. With 5 bases clipped from V and 5 bases from J, the junction kept 7 bases outside the gene matches. The CDR3 has 14 residues.

The DNA for the CDR3 is TGTGCCAGCAGGTGGGGAGATGAGAACGGGGAGCTGTTTTTT. It is translated as CASRWGDENGELFF. The chain has TRBV6-5 and TRBJ2-2, with D perhaps TRBD2 (5 bases). CDR1 MNHEY and CDR2 SVGAGI come from the germline V gene. V gave up 6 bases and J gave up 7 bases, with 15 bases separating them. The CDR3 is 14 amino acids.

This chain joins TRBV4-3 and TRBJ2-7; maybe TRBD2 (6 bases). CDR1 and CDR2 from the germline V gene are LGHNA and YSLEER. The V gene lost 3 bases and the J gene lost 3 bases, with 12 bases spanning the gap. The CDR3 extends over 14 amino acids. The CDR3 protein is CASSQGRQIYEQYF. The DNA for the CDR3 is TGCGCCAGCAGCCAGGGGAGGCAGATCTACGAGCAGTACTTC.

This clonotype was picked up a small number of times. V is TRBV9 and J is TRBJ2-2, with 10 bases fitting TRBD2. Germline CDR1 SGDLS, CDR2 YYNGEE. V was pared by 2 bases and J by 2 bases, with 6 bases of the junction left unmatched. CDR3 length: 17 residues. In DNA form, the CDR3 reads TGTGCCAGCAGCGTCGGAGGACTAGCGGCTAACACCGGGGAGCTGTTTTTT. Its protein is CASSVGGLAANTGELFF.

The chain recombines TRBV5-1 with TRBJ2-7; the match to TRBD1 covers 7 bases. The CDR3 sequence is 16 residues long. J lost 2 bases, V lost 0 bases, and 8 bases had no gene match. The germline CDR1 and CDR2 sequences are SGHRS and YFSETQ. The CDR3, as DNA: TGCGCCAGCAGCTTGGCCGGGGACAGTAACCCCTACGAGCAGTACTTC. Its protein product is CASSLAGDSNPYEQYF.

As DNA, the CDR3 is TGCGCCAGCAGCTTGGTAGGGCGGGACAATGAGCAGTTCTTC. Translated: CASSLVGRDNEQFF. The J gene is TRBJ2-1, the V gene TRBV5-1; maybe TRBD2 (5 bases). Trimming removed 0 bases at V and 5 bases at J, with 9 bases between. From germline, CDR1 is SGHRS and CDR2 YFSETQ. The CDR3 has 14 amino acids.

The J gene is TRBJ2-1, the V gene TRBV12-3 or TRBV12-4; D unclear. CDR3 length: 13 residues. V dropped 7 bases and J dropped 5 bases, with 12 bases sitting between them. The CDR3 here is CASTRSPDNEQFF. CDR3 nucleotides: TGTGCCAGCACCCGTTCCCCCGACAATGAGCAGTTCTTC.

V usage is TRBV19 and J usage is TRBJ1-3; D gene uncertain. The germline gives CDR1 LNHDA, CDR2 SQIVND (reference sequence). This CDR3 has 13 residues. The germline V and J ends were trimmed by 7 bases and 0 bases, with 7 bases remaining between them. CDR3 sequence: CASTRGSGNTIYF. In DNA, the CDR3 is TGTGCCAGTACGCGGGGCTCTGGAAACACCATATATTTT.

This sequence joins TRBV29-1 and TRBJ2-1; 9 positions match TRBD2. J was trimmed by 11 bases and V by 2 bases; bases with no gene match: 7. The CDR3 has 13 amino acids. Looked up from germline, CDR1 is SQVTM and CDR2 is ANQGSEA. As DNA, the CDR3 is TGCAGCGTTGAAAAAGGCAGCGGGAGGAAGCAGTTCTTC. Amino acid sequence: CSVEKGSGRKQFF.